The sample holds a few counts of the clone carrying this T cell receptor (beta chain). CDR1 is ENHRY, CDR2 SYGVKD, per germline. Trimming took off 5 bases at V and 7 bases at J, with 12 bases between the two ends. The CDR3 has 14 residues. Method: immunoSEQ multiplex PCR; TCRdb's copy keeps in-frame clones and lacks some. The sample lists roughly 60,000 clones, less than 85% seen once, with 4% in the top ten. The data were taken from a study of OX40 agonist ivuxolimab in advanced cancers. This clonotype was obtained from an adult with an advanced solid tumor such as melanoma, head and neck, liver or kidney cancer. The J gene is TRBJ1-6, the V gene TRBV10-3; D is perhaps TRBD1 (6 bases). This specimen consisted of CD4+ or CD8+ T cells sorted from blood, obtained in a trial of the OX40 agonist ivuxolimab. DNA of the CDR3: TGTGCCATCAGTTCACAGGGAACCAATTCACCCCTCCACTTT. Translated, it gives CAISSQGTNSPLHF.